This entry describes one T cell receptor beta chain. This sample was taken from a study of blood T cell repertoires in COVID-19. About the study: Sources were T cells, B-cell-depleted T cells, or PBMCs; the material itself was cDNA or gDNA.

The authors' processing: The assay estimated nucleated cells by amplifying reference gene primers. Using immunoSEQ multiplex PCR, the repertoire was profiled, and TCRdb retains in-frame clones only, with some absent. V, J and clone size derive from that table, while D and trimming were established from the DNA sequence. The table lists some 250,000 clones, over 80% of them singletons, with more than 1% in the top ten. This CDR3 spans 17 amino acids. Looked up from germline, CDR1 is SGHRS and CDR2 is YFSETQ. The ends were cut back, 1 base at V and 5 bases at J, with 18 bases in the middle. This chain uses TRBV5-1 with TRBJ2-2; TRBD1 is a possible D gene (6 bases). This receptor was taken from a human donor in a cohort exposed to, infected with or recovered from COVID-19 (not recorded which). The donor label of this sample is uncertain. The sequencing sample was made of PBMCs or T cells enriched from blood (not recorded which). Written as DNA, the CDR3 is TGCGCCAGCAGCTTGTCGGGCTTGGGGGCGAGAACCGGGGAGCTGTTTTTT. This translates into CASSLSGLGARTGELFF. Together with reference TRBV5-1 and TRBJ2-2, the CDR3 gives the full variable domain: KAGVTQTPRYLIKTRGQQVTLSCSPISGHRSVSWYQQTPGQGLQFLFEYFSETQRNKGNFPGRFSGRQFSNSRSEMNVSTLELGDSALYLCASSLSGLGARTGELFFGEGSRLTVL.